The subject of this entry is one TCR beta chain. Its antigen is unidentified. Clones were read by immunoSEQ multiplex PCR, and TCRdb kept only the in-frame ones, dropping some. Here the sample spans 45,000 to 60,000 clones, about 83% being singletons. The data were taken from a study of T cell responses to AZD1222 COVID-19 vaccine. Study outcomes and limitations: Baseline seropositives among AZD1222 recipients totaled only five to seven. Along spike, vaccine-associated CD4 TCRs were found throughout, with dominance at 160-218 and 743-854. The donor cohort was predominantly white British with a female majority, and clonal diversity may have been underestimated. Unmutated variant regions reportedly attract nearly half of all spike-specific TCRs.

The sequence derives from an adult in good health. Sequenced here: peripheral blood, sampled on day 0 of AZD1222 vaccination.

CDR3 region: CASSLGGGTQYF. The CDR3 DNA follows: TGTGCCAGCAGTTTAGGTGGAGGTACGCAGTATTTT. The genes are TRBV28 and TRBJ2-3, with TRBD2 as a possible D gene (5 bases). CDR3 length: 12 amino acids. Trimming removed 2 bases at V and 8 bases at J, with 8 bases between. CDR1 is MDHEN, CDR2 SYDVKM, per germline.